This is a list of T cell receptor beta chains from one sample in a study of human T cells and chemical hapten exposure. Each CDR3 protein gets one entry after TCRdb re-called the RACE reads with MiXCR. The table shows around 56,000 distinct CDR3 sequences, with roughly 10% occurring only once. The sample was whole blood, taken in connection with sensitization to the hapten diphenylcyclopropenone (DPC). The receptor source for this set is a man aged 40-49 years with alopecia areata. Some clones in this sample may be carry-over from other donors' samples. CDR3s include the opening cysteine and the closing phenylalanine or tryptophan. D genes are given only for firm matches. Expanded clones are given a class, and other clones once, few, many or no size at all.

j_call | d_call | v_call | clone_size | cdr3_aa | cdr3_nt
TRBJ1-3 | . | TRBV25-1 | few | CASSEPLSGNTIYF | TGTGCCAGCAGTGAACCTCTCTCTGGAAACACCATATATTTT
TRBJ2-7 | . | TRBV19 | many | CASSEGNYEQYF | TGTGCCAGTAGCGAGGGGAACTACGAGCAGTACTTC
TRBJ2-5 | . | TRBV11-2 | many | CASSPLGVWRETQYF | TGTGCCAGCAGCCCTCTGGGGGTCTGGCGAGAGACCCAGTACTTC
TRBJ2-7 | . | TRBV21-1 | few | CASSKAFPPGLARYEQYF | TGTGCCAGCAGCAAAGCGTTCCCACCGGGACTGGCCAGGTACGAGCAGTACTTC
TRBJ1-5 | TRBD1 | TRBV29-1 | many | CSVGTGTNQPQHF | TGCAGCGTTGGGACAGGGACGAATCAGCCCCAGCATTTT
TRBJ2-5 | TRBD1 | TRBV2 | few | CASRRTGGEETQYF | TGTGCCAGCCGGAGGACAGGGGGCGAAGAGACCCAGTACTTC
TRBJ2-3 | . | TRBV19 | . | CASSIGRSGKINTQYF | TGTGCCAGTAGTATTGGCCGGTCCGGGAAGATTAATACGCAGTATTTT
TRBJ2-1 | TRBD2 | TRBV2 | many | CASSEAVGSGSISYNEQFF | TGTGCCAGCAGTGAAGCGGTCGGTAGCGGGAGCATCTCCTACAATGAGCAGTTCTTC
TRBJ2-1 | TRBD2 | TRBV3-1 | many | CASSQDLASGRRGQFF | TGTGCCAGCAGCCAAGATTTGGCTAGCGGGAGGCGGGGGCAGTTCTTC
TRBJ2-7 | TRBD1 | TRBV7-2 | many | CASTAGTGTYEQYF | TGTGCCTCAACCGCCGGGACAGGTACCTACGAGCAGTACTTC
TRBJ2-5 | . | TRBV30 | few | CAWSVDAGQETQYF | TGTGCCTGGAGTGTAGATGCGGGGCAAGAGACCCAGTACTTC
TRBJ1-2 | . | TRBV6-6 | . | CASRDPQEHYGYTF | TGTGCCAGCAGAGATCCTCAGGAGCACTATGGCTACACCTTC
TRBJ1-5 | . | TRBV12-3/TRBV12-4 | . | CASSPGAERPQHF | TGTGCCAGCAGCCCCGGAGCGGAAAGGCCCCAGCATTTT
TRBJ2-7 | . | TRBV20-1 | many | CSARLANEQYF | TGCAGTGCTAGGCTAGCTAACGAGCAGTACTTC
TRBJ2-1 | . | TRBV20-1 | medium-sized | CSASPAGDLTNEQFF | TGCAGTGCTAGCCCCGCAGGGGACCTTACGAATGAGCAGTTCTTC
TRBJ2-7 | . | TRBV28 | . | CAIQVTSGGTYEQYF | TGTGCCATCCAAGTTACCTCCGGTGGTACCTACGAGCAGTACTTC
TRBJ2-7 | . | TRBV2 | many | CASRGVTVYEQYF | TGTGCCAGCAGGGGGGTTACCGTCTACGAGCAGTACTTC
TRBJ2-1 | . | TRBV2 | many | CASSDPAGSYNEQFF | TGTGCCAGCAGTGACCCCGCTGGCTCCTACAATGAGCAGTTCTTC
TRBJ2-1 | TRBD2 | TRBV7-2 | few | CASRDGTSNEQFF | TGTGCCAGCAGGGACGGGACTAGCAATGAGCAGTTCTTC
TRBJ1-5 | . | TRBV18 | . | CASSPLDSNQPQHF | TGTGCCAGCTCACCACTTGACAGCAATCAGCCCCAGCATTTT
TRBJ1-2 | . | TRBV20-1 | few | CSAPPGDYGYTF | TGCAGTGCCCCCCCTGGGGACTATGGCTACACCTTC
TRBJ2-7 | . | TRBV20-1 | . | CSARGEVWEQYF | TGCAGTGCTAGGGGCGAGGTGTGGGAGCAGTACTTC
TRBJ2-5 | . | TRBV7-3 | . | CASSLGLRETQYF | TGTGCCAGCAGCTTGGGGCTAAGAGAGACCCAGTACTTC
TRBJ2-3 | . | TRBV20-1 | few | CSARGGDSALFTDTQYF | TGCAGTGCTAGAGGGGGGGACAGCGCCCTGTTCACAGATACGCAGTATTTT
TRBJ1-3 | . | TRBV11-2 | many | CASSLEGARGNTIYF | TGTGCCAGCAGCTTAGAGGGGGCAAGAGGAAACACCATATATTTT
TRBJ2-3 | . | TRBV19 | . | CASSPVGGRDTQYF | TGTGCCAGTAGCCCAGTCGGGGGGCGGGATACGCAGTATTTT
TRBJ1-1 | . | TRBV7-9 | . | CASSLETGGATEAFF | TGTGCCAGCAGCTTAGAGACAGGCGGGGCCACTGAAGCTTTCTTT
TRBJ2-5 | TRBD1 | TRBV6-2/TRBV6-3 | . | CASTRQGGSETQYF | TGTGCCAGCACCAGACAGGGGGGATCGGAGACCCAGTACTTC
TRBJ1-1 | . | TRBV6-2/TRBV6-3 | many | CASTRGWDTEAFF | TGTGCCAGCACAAGAGGTTGGGACACTGAAGCTTTCTTT
TRBJ2-7 | . | TRBV20-1 | few | CSARDQSNNEQYF | TGCAGTGCTAGAGACCAGTCAAACAACGAGCAGTACTTC
TRBJ2-2 | TRBD1 | TRBV12-3/TRBV12-4 | many | CASRQGFGPLGELFF | TGTGCCAGCAGACAGGGGTTTGGGCCTCTCGGGGAGCTGTTTTTT
TRBJ2-5 | . | TRBV19 | few | CASALSWGETQYF | TGTGCCAGCGCCCTGAGTTGGGGAGAGACCCAGTACTTC
TRBJ2-6 | TRBD1 | TRBV11-2 | many | CASSQLTGADGANVLTF | TGTGCCAGCAGCCAGCTGACAGGGGCGGATGGGGCCAACGTCCTGACTTTC
TRBJ2-1 | . | TRBV11-2 | medium-sized | CASSLAHYNEQFF | TGTGCCAGCAGCTTAGCCCACTACAATGAGCAGTTCTTC
TRBJ2-2 | . | TRBV15 | many | CATSSFDSPPNTGELFF | TGTGCCACCAGCAGTTTTGACAGTCCCCCGAACACCGGGGAGCTGTTTTTT
TRBJ2-7 | . | TRBV5-1 | . | CASSSGTIYEQYF | TGCGCCAGCAGCTCCGGGACAATCTACGAGCAGTACTTC
TRBJ2-5 | TRBD2 | TRBV20-1 | many | CSARASGRAQETQYF | TGCAGTGCTAGGGCTAGCGGGAGGGCCCAAGAGACCCAGTACTTC
TRBJ2-1 | TRBD2 | TRBV7-3 | few | CASSSQTSVEQFF | TGTGCCAGCAGCTCCCAGACTAGCGTTGAGCAGTTCTTC
TRBJ2-5 | . | TRBV28 | many | CASSFWGPGETQYF | TGTGCCAGCAGTTTTTGGGGACCTGGAGAGACCCAGTACTTC
TRBJ2-1 | . | TRBV2 | many | CASSSSVGSYNEQFF | TGTGCCAGCAGCTCAAGTGTGGGCTCCTACAATGAGCAGTTCTTC
TRBJ2-2 | . | TRBV5-1 | . | CASSLEGNQAGELFF | TGCGCCAGCAGCTTGGAAGGGAATCAGGCCGGGGAGCTGTTTTTT
TRBJ1-2 | . | TRBV11-2 | few | CASSAGQTYGYTF | TGTGCCAGCAGCGCGGGGCAGACCTATGGCTACACCTTC
TRBJ1-5 | . | TRBV19 | few | CASNEGFNQPQHF | TGTGCCAGTAATGAGGGATTCAATCAGCCCCAGCATTTT
TRBJ1-1 | . | TRBV5-1 | . | CASSWGRRTEAFF | TGCGCCAGCAGCTGGGGTCGTCGCACTGAAGCTTTCTTT
TRBJ1-1 | . | TRBV6-4 | many | CASSLGAENTEAFF | TGTGCCAGCAGTCTGGGGGCGGAGAACACTGAAGCTTTCTTT
TRBJ2-5 | . | TRBV18 | . | CASSPGQVQETQYF | TGTGCCAGCTCACCCGGGCAAGTACAAGAGACCCAGTACTTC